The 13 T cell receptor beta chains below come from one sample, sequenced in a study of blood T cells in healthy people across ages. A second about 6 to 11 cycle PCR used barcoded and J-beta primers. TCRdb processed the 5' RACE reads anew with MiXCR; each CDR3 protein has one entry. Of over a million distinct CDR3 sequences listed, 45% are singletons. Sequences were obtained from blood. Receptors originate from a woman aged 55-69 years in good health.

For this clonotype: Just one base apart from a much larger clone, this may be a read error. This rearrangement joins TRBV29-1 to TRBJ2-1; D tentatively reads TRBD1 or TRBD2 (5 bases each). The CDR3 is 12 residues long. Germline assignment: CDR1 SQVTM and CDR2 ANQGSEA. CDR3 nucleotide sequence: TGCAGCGTCACCGAGGGGTACAATGAGCGGTTCTTC. Protein sequence: CSVTEGYNERFF.

This clonotype came up a few times. This chain links TRBV5-1 with TRBJ1-2, with D tentatively TRBD1 (5 bases). There are 12 residues in the CDR3. Per germline, CDR1 SGHRS and CDR2 YFSETQ. Trimming cost V 4 bases and J 7 bases, with 11 bases left between them. The CDR3, as DNA: TGCGCCAGCAGCAAAGACAGCTTTGGCTACACCTTC. It yields the protein CASSKDSFGYTF.

This clonotype was seen a handful of times. V and J are TRBV7-2 and TRBJ2-1, with D possibly TRBD2 on 5 matching bases. This CDR3 has 17 residues. Germline CDR1 and CDR2: SGHTA and FQGNSA. Trimming took off 6 bases at V and 0 bases at J, with 18 bases between the two ends. As DNA, the CDR3 is TGTGCCAGCAGTTTTTTATTGCGGGTTAGCTCCTACAATGAGCAGTTCTTC. Its protein product is CASSFLLRVSSYNEQFF. Drawing the rest from reference TRBV7-2 and TRBJ2-1, the complete variable domain is GAGVSQSPSNKVTEKGKDVELRCDPISGHTALYWYRQSLGQGLEFLIYFQGNSAPDKSGLPSDRFSAERTGGSVSTLTIQRTQQEDSAVYLCASSFLLRVSSYNEQFFGPGTRLTVL.

The table lists this clonotype with a few counts. The CDR3 is CASGLGGRDYEQYF. The CDR3 region has the DNA TGTGCTAGTGGTTTGGGGGGCAGGGACTACGAGCAGTACTTC. V usage is TRBV12-5 and J usage is TRBJ2-7, with D perhaps matching TRBD1 (5 bases). CDR3 size: 14 residues. CDR1 and CDR2 from the germline V gene are LGHNT and FRNRAP. V was pared by 1 base and J by 3 bases, with 10 bases between.

This clonotype was observed a few times. The V gene is TRBV6-1, the J gene TRBJ1-2, with a possible D match to TRBD1 (6 bases). The germline V gene encodes CDR1 MNHNS and CDR2 SASEGT. This CDR3 region has 15 residues. V shed 1 base and J shed 4 bases, with 13 bases lying between them. The CDR3 DNA is TGTGCCAGCAGTGAAGTTTCACAGGGAGGCTATGGCTACACCTTC. Translated, it gives CASSEVSQGGYGYTF.

The V and J genes are TRBV20-1 and TRBJ2-5; D gene uncertain. Trimming took 0 bases from V and 8 from J, leaving 13 bases between them. CDR3 length equals 13 residues. Germline CDR1 DFQATT, CDR2 SNEGSKA (reference sequence). In DNA, the CDR3 is TGCAGTGCTAGAGATATACCGCGCGGCACCCAGTACTTC. Amino acid sequence: CSARDIPRGTQYF.

Of note for this clonotype: Since a much larger clone is just one base distant, this may be a read error. The V and J genes are TRBV20-1 and TRBJ2-7; the D is unclear. The germline gives CDR1 DFQATT, CDR2 SNEGSKA (reference sequence). V shed 3 bases and J shed 10 bases, with 13 bases lying between them. The CDR3 runs to 11 residues. The CDR3 DNA reads as TGCAGTGCTAGTAGCACAGAGGCCCAGTACTTC. This sequence encodes CSASSTEAQYF.

In its sample, this clonotype was seen many times. The CDR3: CASSFYKYGYTF. The CDR3 nucleotides are TGTGCCAGCAGTTTTTACAAGTATGGCTACACCTTC. This chain links TRBV28 with TRBJ1-2; D unclear. CDR3 size: 12 residues. Germline V gene data show CDR1 as MDHEN and CDR2 as SYDVKM. Trimming removed 3 bases from V and 5 bases from J, with 7 bases in between.

The rearrangement joins TRBV12-3 or TRBV12-4 to TRBJ2-1; D call uncertain. This CDR3 has 14 residues. V gave up 3 bases and J gave up 5 bases, with 11 bases separating them. CDR3 residues: CASSFFAGNNEQFF. CDR3 in DNA: TGTGCCAGCAGTTTTTTTGCTGGGAACAATGAGCAGTTCTTC.

This clonotype was seen a handful of times. The chain recombines TRBV2 with TRBJ2-5; perhaps TRBD1 as D (5 bases). CDR1 is SNHLY, CDR2 FYNNEI, per germline. The V end lost 8 bases, the J end lost 1 base, and 11 bases lay between the germline ends. The CDR3 loop spans 13 amino acids. The CDR3 coding sequence is TGTGCCAGCGAAGCCAGGGCCCAAGAGACCCAGTACTTC. Translation: CASEARAQETQYF.

The chain joins TRBV27 to TRBJ2-1, with 11 positions matching TRBD2. J lost 9 bases, V lost 4 bases, and 14 bases had no gene match. The CDR3 has 17 residues. Germline lookup yields CDR1 MNHEY and CDR2 SMNVEV (reference sequence). The CDR3 coding sequence is TGTGCCAGCAGTTCCCCATCGGTAGCGGGGGGGCGTGGTGAGCAGTTCTTC. This translates into CASSSPSVAGGRGEQFF.

With respect to this clonotype: This could be a read error, since a much larger clone is one nucleotide away. V usage is TRBV7-8 and J usage is TRBJ1-1; no clear D gene. Trimming cost V 1 base and J 5 bases, with 11 bases left between them. This CDR3 comprises 14 residues. Per the germline V gene, CDR1 is SGHVS and CDR2 is FQNEAQ. CDR3 loop: CASSLGEGLTEAFF. As DNA, the CDR3 is TGTGCCAGCAGCTTAGGGGAGGGCCTAACTGAAGCTTTCTTT. Full variable domain (outside the CDR3, taken from reference TRBV7-8 and TRBJ1-1): GAGVSQSPRYKVAKRGQDVALRCDPISGHVSLFWYQQALGQGPEFLTYFQNEAQLDKSGLPSDRFFAERPEGSVSTLKIQRTQQEDSAVYLCASSLGEGLTEAFFGQGTRLTVV.

The CDR3 DNA reads as TGTGCCAGCAGCTTAGTCGAGGGGAGCGGAGTCTACCCTTCCTACAATGAGCAGTTCTTC. Protein sequence: CASSLVEGSGVYPSYNEQFF. The J gene is TRBJ2-1, the V gene TRBV7-9; the D gene could be TRBD1 or TRBD2 (5 bases each). Germline V gives CDR1 SEHNR, CDR2 FQNEAQ (reference sequence). CDR3 length: 20 amino acids. Between the trimmed V and J ends, which lost 1 base and 1 base, there was a span of 23 bases.